The 20 T cell receptor beta chains presented below share a single source sample, sequenced in a study of T cell repertoires in cytomegalovirus infection. TCRdb used MiXCR to reprocess the reads, holding one entry per CDR3 protein. The sample shows fewer than 700,000 distinct CDR3 sequences, 24% of them seen only once. The sample consisted of CD8+ T cells from PBMCs. The receptor set was obtained from a human donor in good health (CMV status not recorded). Some clones in this sample may be carry-over from other donors' samples.

At least ten counts were recorded for this clonotype. The genes are TRBV6-1 and TRBJ2-2, with TRBD2 matching 8 bases. V shed 6 bases and J 6 bases; nucleotides not matched to a gene: 6. The germline V gene encodes CDR1 MNHNS and CDR2 SASEGT. The CDR3 runs 14 residues. The CDR3 protein is CASSPGGSPGELFF. The CDR3 nucleotides are TGTGCCAGCAGCCCGGGAGGGAGCCCCGGGGAGCTGTTTTTT.

This chain uses TRBV19 with TRBJ2-1; 12 bases match TRBD1. The CDR3 is 15 residues long. J was trimmed by 8 bases and V by 4 bases; bases with no gene match: 6. Germline CDR1 reads LNHDA; CDR2 reads SQIVND (reference sequence). The DNA for the CDR3 is TGTGCCAGTAGTACCGGGACAGGGGGCCTCGATGAGCAGTTCTTC. Amino acids: CASSTGTGGLDEQFF.

This clonotype was detected ten times or more. The CDR3 does not end in the conserved phenylalanine or tryptophan, so this is likely a read error. Because the CDR3's place on the DNA is in doubt, the DNA is left out and the CDR3 is given as listed by TCRdb. The J gene is TRBJ2-3, the V gene TRBV7-6; the DNA was not compared with TRBD1, the D call given in the table. Germline V CDR1 and CDR2: SGHVS, FNYEAQ. The CDR3 region is 12 residues in length, termini included. CDR3 residues: CASSSPGEEIRI.

Ten or more counts support this clonotype. The rearrangement joins TRBV5-1 to TRBJ2-1; D may be TRBD1 or TRBD2 (5 bases each). V lost 0 bases and J 8 bases, leaving 12 bases between the germline ends. The CDR3 covers 14 residues. CDR1 is SGHRS, CDR2 YFSETQ, per germline. The CDR3 DNA is TGCGCCAGCAGCTTGGTAATAGGGACGGATGAGCAGTTCTTC. It yields the protein CASSLVIGTDEQFF.

This clonotype was recorded once. V and J are TRBV27 and TRBJ2-2; TRBD2 aligns across 10 bases. CDR1 MNHEY and CDR2 SMNVEV come from the germline V gene (reference sequence). Trimming took 5 bases from V and 9 from J; bases not matched to a gene: 9. CDR3 length: 15 residues. CDR3 region: CASSPRASGGRELFF. CDR3 bases: TGTGCCAGCAGTCCCCGGGCTAGCGGGGGCCGGGAGCTGTTTTTT.

Comments on this clonotype: Just one base apart from a much larger clone, this may be a read error. The V call is TRBV28, the J call TRBJ1-5; perhaps TRBD1 as D (6 bases). CDR1 and CDR2 (germline): MDHEN, SYDVKM. The CDR3 extends over 15 amino acids. The CDR3 sequence is CAGSLLGTNNQPQHF. As DNA, the CDR3 is TGTGCCGGCAGTTTACTCGGGACAAACAATCAGCCCCAGCATTTT.

This clonotype was observed a handful of times. The chain employs TRBV6-5 and TRBJ1-6; D not certain. Per the germline V gene, CDR1 is MNHEY and CDR2 is SVGAGI. Trimming took off 5 bases at V and 9 bases at J, with 20 bases between the two ends. This CDR3 has 16 amino acids. The CDR3 coding sequence is TGTGCCAGCAGTAAAGCCGCCCCTGTGCCAGTTTCACCCCTCCACTTT. Translated, it gives CASSKAAPVPVSPLHF.

This clonotype was detected ten times or more. V gene TRBV12-3 or TRBV12-4 combines with J gene TRBJ1-2; D ambiguous. V dropped 5 bases and J dropped 2 bases, with 9 bases sitting between them. CDR3 size: 13 residues. Here the CDR3 reads CASSPGRNYGYTF. CDR3 bases: TGTGCCAGCAGTCCCGGGAGGAACTATGGCTACACCTTC.

This rearrangement joins TRBV19 to TRBJ1-5; D not resolved. CDR3 length: 15 amino acids. The V end lost 4 bases, the J end lost 4 bases, and 14 bases lay between the germline ends. Germline assignment: CDR1 LNHDA and CDR2 SQIVND (reference sequence). The CDR3 here is CASSKRRPSNQPQHF. The CDR3 coding sequence is TGTGCCAGTAGTAAGAGAAGGCCATCAAATCAGCCCCAGCATTTT.

The table lists this clonotype with many counts. J is TRBJ2-4 and V is TRBV7-2; the match to TRBD2 covers 7 bases. The CDR3 covers 13 residues. Per germline, CDR1 SGHTA and CDR2 FQGNSA. Germline trimming cut 5 bases from V and 8 bases from J; bases unmatched to any gene: 6. CDR3 DNA sequence: TGTGCCAGCAGCCCCAGCGGGGAGGACATTCAGTACTTC. As protein: CASSPSGEDIQYF.

This clonotype was observed a handful of times. The chain combines TRBV2 with TRBJ2-1, with TRBD2 identical over 9 bases. Looked up from germline, CDR1 is SNHLY and CDR2 is FYNNEI. This CDR3 comprises 14 residues. V shed 3 bases and J 8 bases; nucleotides not matched to a gene: 5. The CDR3 spells CASSEGGGVDEQFF. The DNA of the CDR3 is TGTGCCAGCAGTGAGGGCGGGGGGGTTGATGAGCAGTTCTTC.

This clonotype occurred many times. The chain is built from TRBV7-8 and TRBJ1-5, with TRBD1 matching over 9 bases. Trimming removed 5 bases from V and 0 bases from J; junction bases left unmatched: 8. Germline CDR1 and CDR2: SGHVS and FQNEAQ. The CDR3 loop spans 17 amino acids. CDR3 coding DNA: TGTGCCAGCAGCCAGGACAGGGGCCTATATAGCAATCAGCCCCAGCATTTT. This sequence encodes CASSQDRGLYSNQPQHF.

This clonotype has just a few counts. The rearrangement uses TRBV20-1 and TRBJ2-7, with D unclear. This CDR3 is built from 13 residues. Trimming stripped 3 bases from V and 0 bases from J, with 9 bases between. Germline V gives CDR1 DFQATT, CDR2 SNEGSKA (reference sequence). The CDR3 bases are TGCAGTGCTAGTGCAGCGCTCTCCTACGAGCAGTACTTC. It codes for CSASAALSYEQYF.

This clonotype was counted at least ten times. This sequence joins TRBV7-2 and TRBJ2-3; 11 positions agree with TRBD1. Germline trimming cut 2 bases from V and 14 bases from J; bases unmatched to any gene: 18. The CDR3 is 17 amino acids. The germline gives CDR1 SGHTA, CDR2 FQGNSA. The CDR3 DNA follows: TGTGCCAGCAGCTTATATCTGGACAGGGGGCTCTTTGGTTCCTCGTATTTT. The encoded protein is CASSLYLDRGLFGSSYF.

This clonotype was observed at least ten times. V gene TRBV28 combines with J gene TRBJ1-5; D not certain. Per germline, CDR1 MDHEN and CDR2 SYDVKM. The length of the CDR3 is 12 residues. V was cut by 6 bases and J by 2 bases, with 5 bases left in between. The DNA of the CDR3 is TGTGCCAGCAGAGAGGGCAATCAGCCCCAGCATTTT. It encodes CASREGNQPQHF.

The table lists this clonotype with a count of one. A single base separates this from a much larger clone, so it may be a read error. DNA for the CDR3: TGTGCCGGCACCGACTCCCTGGCCATTCAGTACTTC. As protein: CAGTDSLAIQYF. The V gene is TRBV6-8, the J gene TRBJ2-4; D call uncertain. Trimming left V 11 bases short and J 9 bases short, with 17 bases between. Germline V gives CDR1 MNHGY, CDR2 SAAAGT. The CDR3 spans 12 residues.

This sequence joins TRBV28 and TRBJ2-2; D may be TRBD1 (6 bases). V was pared by 4 bases and J by 9 bases, with 18 bases between. Germline V CDR1 and CDR2: MDHEN, SYDVKM. The CDR3 consists of 15 residues. The CDR3 DNA sequence: TGTGCCAGCAGTTACTCCAGGGGCGCCTCCTGGGAGCTGTTTTTT. Its protein is CASSYSRGASWELFF.

Only one count was recorded for this clonotype. With a much larger clone just one base away, this may be a read error. V and J are TRBV7-6 and TRBJ2-7; D call uncertain. Deletions cut 2 bases from V and 3 bases from J, with 14 bases between. The germline CDR1 and CDR2 sequences are SGHVS and FNYEAQ. The length of the CDR3 is 15 residues. The CDR3 protein is CASSLSDFPFYEQYV. In nucleotides, the CDR3 is TGTGCCAGCAGCTTATCCGACTTCCCCTTCTACGAGCAGTACGTC.

This clonotype was seen more than once but under ten times. The V gene is TRBV20-1, the J gene TRBJ1-5; 9 bases are a match to TRBD1. This CDR3 spans 15 amino acids. V trimming: 0 bases; J trimming: 6 bases; junction bases outside the gene matches: 6. Germline assignment: CDR1 DFQATT and CDR2 SNEGSKA (reference sequence). In DNA form, the CDR3 reads TGCAGTGCTAGAGACTACAGGGGGCAGGCTCAGCCCCAGCATTTT. It yields the protein CSARDYRGQAQPQHF.

A note on this clonotype: The CDR3 carries no conserved terminal phenylalanine or tryptophan, so it likely arises from a read error. This chain connects TRBV12-3 or TRBV12-4 to TRBJ2-1; D is perhaps TRBD1 (6 bases). This CDR3 has 14 amino acids. Trimming left V 6 bases short and J 10 bases short, with 19 bases between. As DNA, the CDR3 is TGTGCCAGCAGCCCTAAAGGACAGATGGGAGAGCAGTTCCTC. Translation gives CASSPKGQMGEQFL.